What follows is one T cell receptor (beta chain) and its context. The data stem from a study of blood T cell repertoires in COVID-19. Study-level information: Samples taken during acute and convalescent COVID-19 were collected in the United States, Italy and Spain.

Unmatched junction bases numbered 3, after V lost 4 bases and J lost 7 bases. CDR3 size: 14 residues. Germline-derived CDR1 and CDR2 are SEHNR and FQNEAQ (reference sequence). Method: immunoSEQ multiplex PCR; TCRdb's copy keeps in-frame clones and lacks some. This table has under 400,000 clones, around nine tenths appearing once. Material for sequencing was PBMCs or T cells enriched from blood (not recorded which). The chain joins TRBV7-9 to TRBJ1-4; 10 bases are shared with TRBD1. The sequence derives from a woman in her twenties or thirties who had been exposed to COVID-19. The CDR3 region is CASSSDRGGEKLFF. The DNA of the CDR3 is TGTGCCAGCAGCTCGGACAGGGGGGGTGAAAAACTGTTTTTT.